Following are 31 T cell receptor beta chains from one sample sequenced in a study of T cell repertoires in cytomegalovirus infection. TCRdb ran MiXCR on the reads and lists one entry per CDR3 protein. The top ten clones hold about two thirds of a sample with under 120,000 distinct CDR3 sequences, 42% of them seen once. These receptors lack a known antigen. The sequences come from CD8+ T cells from cultured PBMCs, collected from culture after CMV antigen stimulation. The receptors were gathered from a human donor in good health (CMV status not recorded). Some clones in this sample may be carry-over from other donors' samples.

This clonotype was recorded a few times. The gene calls are TRBV7-8 and TRBJ1-2, with 9 bases aligning to TRBD1. After removal of 4 bases from V and 7 bases from J, the junction contained 7 bases not matched to a gene. The V gene's germline CDR1 is SGHVS and CDR2 FQNEAQ. The CDR3 contains 14 residues. The CDR3 reads CASSSRDRESGYTF. CDR3 nucleotides: TGTGCCAGCAGCTCCCGGGACAGGGAGTCTGGCTACACCTTC.

This clonotype has just a few counts. This sequence joins TRBV6-5 and TRBJ1-2, with no clear D. Germline CDR1 and CDR2: MNHEY and SVGAGI. V was clipped by 0 bases and J by 1 base, with 6 bases between them. There are 14 residues in the CDR3. The CDR3 loop is CASSYSIGNYGYTF. Written as DNA, the CDR3 is TGTGCCAGCAGTTACTCGATTGGTAACTATGGCTACACCTTC.

At least ten counts were recorded for this clonotype. The genes are TRBV5-6 and TRBJ1-5; D ambiguous. The germline CDR1 and CDR2 sequences are SGHDT and YYEEEE. This CDR3 has 14 amino acids. V shed 5 bases and J shed 2 bases, with 11 bases lying between them. The CDR3 nucleotides read TGTGCCAGCAGTCTGACCGGTCGCAATCAGCCCCAGCATTTT. It codes for CASSLTGRNQPQHF.

The sample holds one count of this clonotype. The chain couples TRBV27 to TRBJ2-7; 15 bases fit TRBD2. Germline values: CDR1 MNHEY, CDR2 SMNVEV (reference sequence). The CDR3 runs 17 residues. Trimming at V came to 0 bases and at J to 4 bases, leaving 4 bases not matched to a gene. Written as DNA, the CDR3 is TGTGCCAGCAGTTTATCCGGGACTAGCGGGGGGTGGTACGAGCAGTACTTC. Translation gives CASSLSGTSGGWYEQYF.

This clonotype was counted at least ten times. This rearrangement joins TRBV7-2 to TRBJ1-4; a weak D match, TRBD1 (5 bases). This CDR3 is built from 15 residues. V lost 1 base, J lost 7 bases, and 13 bases lay in between. Germline-derived CDR1 and CDR2 are SGHTA and FQGNSA. In DNA, the CDR3 is TGTGCCAGCAGCTTAGGAGGGGTTTCCGGTGAAAAACTGTTTTTT. Translation gives CASSLGGVSGEKLFF.

This clonotype was observed many times. The chain couples TRBV27 to TRBJ2-7; the match to TRBD1 covers 7 bases. The V gene's germline CDR1 is MNHEY and CDR2 SMNVEV (reference sequence). Trimming cost V 6 bases and J 0 bases; bases outside gene matches: 5. The CDR3 is 14 amino acids. CDR3 nucleotide sequence: TGTGCCAGCAGACCCCGGGACAGCTCCTACGAGCAGTACTTC. Its protein product is CASRPRDSSYEQYF.

The gene calls are TRBV5-5 and TRBJ2-1; possible D gene TRBD1, 5 bases. The V gene lost 0 bases and the J gene lost 8 bases, with 18 bases spanning the gap. Germline-derived CDR1 and CDR2 are SGHKS and YYEKEE (reference sequence). This CDR3 comprises 16 residues. This chain's CDR3 is CASSLAWQGILHEQFF. CDR3 sequence (DNA): TGTGCCAGCAGCTTGGCCTGGCAGGGAATACTGCATGAGCAGTTCTTC. The whole variable domain, remainder taken from reference TRBV5-5 and TRBJ2-1, is DAGVTQSPTHLIKTRGQQVTLRCSPISGHKSVSWYQQVLGQGPQFIFQYYEKEERGRGNFPDRFSARQFPNYSSELNVNALLLGDSALYLCASSLAWQGILHEQFFGPGTRLTVL.

The rearrangement joins TRBV19 to TRBJ2-2, with D perhaps TRBD1 (6 bases). Trimming cost V 7 bases and J 4 bases, with 10 bases left between them. Germline CDR1 is LNHDA and CDR2 is SQIVND (reference sequence). This CDR3 region has 13 residues. For the CDR3, the DNA is TGTGCCAGTATCAGGGGCCCCACCGGGGAGCTGTTTTTT. This codes for CASIRGPTGELFF. Full variable domain (outside the CDR3, taken from reference TRBV19 and TRBJ2-2): DGGITQSPKYLFRKEGQNVTLSCEQNLNHDAMYWYRQDPGQGLRLIYYSQIVNDFQKGDIAEGYSVSREKKESFPLTVTSAQKNPTAFYLCASIRGPTGELFFGEGSRLTVL.

In nucleotides, the CDR3 is TGTGCCAGCACCTCTTCGGGCGGACAGCCCCAGCATTTT. Its translation: CASTSSGGQPQHF. The J gene is TRBJ1-5, the V gene TRBV7-9; no firm D call. The V end was cut by 7 bases, the J end by 7 bases, with 14 bases between. Germline V CDR1 and CDR2: SEHNR, FQNEAQ (reference sequence). The CDR3 is made up of 13 amino acids.

The chain is built from TRBV5-6 and TRBJ1-1, with 7 bases matching TRBD1. The V gene end was trimmed by 0 bases and the J gene end by 3 bases; junction bases not matched to a gene: 5. CDR3 length: 15 residues. Germline V gene data show CDR1 as SGHDT and CDR2 as YYEEEE. The chain's CDR3 is CASSLARGRDTEAFF. CDR3 sequence (DNA): TGTGCCAGCAGCTTGGCCAGGGGGAGAGACACTGAAGCTTTCTTT.

V is TRBV12-3 or TRBV12-4 and J is TRBJ2-3; 8 bases agree with TRBD1. Germline trimming cut 6 bases from V and 1 base from J; bases unmatched to any gene: 6. CDR3 length: 15 amino acids. The DNA for the CDR3 is TGTGCCAGCAGCCCGTCGGGACAGGGCACAGATACGCAGTATTTT. Translating gives CASSPSGQGTDTQYF.

Regarding this clonotype: One end of the junction is discordant with germline, which a read error may explain. The V call is TRBV7-6, the J call TRBJ2-2; TRBD2 aligns across 11 bases. Per germline, CDR1 SGHVS and CDR2 FNYEAQ. The CDR3 covers 17 residues. CDR3 sequence (DNA): TGTGTCAGCAGCTTACCTCGACTAGCGGGAAACACCGGGGAGCTGTTTTTT. It translates to CVSSLPRLAGNTGELFF.

This clonotype was observed a handful of times. The V and J genes are TRBV28 and TRBJ2-2; tentative D call: TRBD2 (6 bases). Germline V lookup: CDR1 MDHEN, CDR2 SYDVKM. V lost 5 bases and J lost 3, with 16 bases in between. CDR3 length: 16 amino acids. CDR3 nucleotide sequence: TGTGCCAGCAGTCTCCCCGGAGGGTGGTACACCGGGGAGCTGTTTTTT. This translates into CASSLPGGWYTGELFF.

In this sample, this clonotype turned up many times. The rearrangement links TRBV7-8 to TRBJ2-1; D perhaps matches TRBD1 (6 bases). The CDR3 runs to 17 residues. Germline V gene data show CDR1 as SGHVS and CDR2 as FQNEAQ. Trimming removed 5 bases from V and 9 bases from J, with 26 bases in between. The CDR3 loop is CASSPKPTGMVSGEQFF. Here the CDR3 DNA reads TGTGCCAGCAGCCCAAAACCCACAGGGATGGTATCGGGTGAGCAGTTCTTC.

The chain couples TRBV7-9 to TRBJ1-6; weak D call: TRBD1 (5 bases). This CDR3 has 15 residues. V lost 0 bases and J 8 bases, leaving 11 bases between the germline ends. Germline V gives CDR1 SEHNR, CDR2 FQNEAQ (reference sequence). DNA for the CDR3: TGTGCCAGCAGCTTAGCGGGGCTAAATTATTCACCCCTCCACTTT. It encodes CASSLAGLNYSPLHF. Using reference TRBV7-9 and TRBJ1-6 for the parts outside the CDR3, the full variable domain is DTGVSQNPRHKITKRGQNVTFRCDPISEHNRLYWYRQTLGQGPEFLTYFQNEAQLEKSRLLSDRFSAERPKGSFSTLEIQRTEQGDSAMYLCASSLAGLNYSPLHFGNGTRLTVT.

J is TRBJ2-1 and V is TRBV7-9, with D perhaps matching TRBD2 (7 bases). Trimming took 5 bases from V and 12 from J, leaving 20 bases between them. This CDR3 has 14 amino acids. Looked up from germline, CDR1 is SEHNR and CDR2 is FQNEAQ (reference sequence). The CDR3 is CASSPPGLLQGQFF. For the CDR3, the DNA is TGTGCCAGCAGCCCCCCGGGACTATTACAGGGGCAGTTCTTC.

The CDR3 reads CASSWGPGDQPQHF. The CDR3 DNA is TGTGCCAGCAGCTGGGGGCCGGGCGATCAGCCCCAGCATTTT. The chain carries TRBV7-6 and TRBJ1-5, with D maybe TRBD1 (6 bases). Germline CDR1 and CDR2: SGHVS and FNYEAQ. V dropped 4 bases and J dropped 5 bases, with 12 bases sitting between them. CDR3 length: 14 residues. Using reference TRBV7-6 and TRBJ1-5 for the parts outside the CDR3, the full variable domain is GAGVSQSPRYKVTKRGQDVALRCDPISGHVSLYWYRQALGQGPEFLTYFNYEAQQDKSGLPNDRFSAERPEGSISTLTIQRTEQRDSAMYRCASSWGPGDQPQHFGDGTRLSIL.

This clonotype was observed once. V is TRBV28 and J is TRBJ2-5; TRBD1 matches at 9 bases. The length of the CDR3 is 16 residues. The V gene's germline CDR1 is MDHEN and CDR2 SYDVKM. The ends lost 10 bases at V and 5 bases at J; junction bases unmatched: 17. DNA of the CDR3: TGTGCCACCCACAAACTCACCGGGACAGGGTTGGAGACCCAGTACTTC. This sequence encodes CATHKLTGTGLETQYF. The full variable domain, its missing parts supplied by reference TRBV28 and TRBJ2-5, is DVKVTQSSRYLVKRTGEKVFLECVQDMDHENMFWYRQDPGLGLRLIYFSYDVKMKEKGDIPEGYSVSREKKERFSLILESASTNQTSMYLCATHKLTGTGLETQYFGPGTRLLVL.

The chain links TRBV27 to TRBJ2-5, with 10 nucleotides matching TRBD2. The CDR3 length is 15 residues. Germline V gives CDR1 MNHEY, CDR2 SMNVEV (reference sequence). V dropped 10 bases and J dropped 5; count of bases not matched to a gene: 13. The CDR3 DNA is TGTGCCACCCGACAGCGGGAGGGGGGCGTCGAGACCCAGTACTTC. This codes for CATRQREGGVETQYF.

The V call is TRBV20-1, the J call TRBJ1-1; 8 nucleotides align to TRBD1. Germline V gene data show CDR1 as DFQATT and CDR2 as SNEGSKA (reference sequence). V lost 3 bases and J lost 1; bases outside the gene matches: 1. This CDR3 spans 13 amino acids. Here the CDR3 DNA reads TGCAGTGCTAGGACAGGGGAGAACACTGAAGCTTTCTTT. This translates into CSARTGENTEAFF.

The V and J genes are TRBV20-1 and TRBJ2-5, with D perhaps given as TRBD1 or TRBD2 (5 bases each). Per germline, CDR1 DFQATT and CDR2 SNEGSKA (reference sequence). This CDR3 has 14 residues. V lost 5 bases and J lost 5, with 18 bases in between. In nucleotides, the CDR3 is TGCAGTGCTGCTACCGGGATAGAGGGGGAGACCCAGTACTTC. Translated: CSAATGIEGETQYF.

This clonotype was seen only a few times. The chain carries TRBV12-3 or TRBV12-4 and TRBJ2-3; D unclear. Trimming removed 5 bases from V and 4 bases from J, with 10 bases in between. The CDR3 has 13 amino acids. The CDR3 DNA sequence: TGTGCCAGCAGTGTAGTGGTGGCAGATACGCAGTATTTT. It translates to CASSVVVADTQYF.

A few counts support this clonotype. The CDR3 DNA is TGTGCCAGCAGTGAAGAGGACAGGGTCCCCTACAATGAGCAGTTCTTC. Translation: CASSEEDRVPYNEQFF. This rearrangement joins TRBV6-1 to TRBJ2-1; 8 bases map to TRBD1. Germline CDR1 reads MNHNS; CDR2 reads SASEGT. CDR3 size: 16 residues. The trim removed 1 base at V and 2 bases at J, leaving 4 bases unmatched.

In its sample, this clonotype was seen a few times. This chain links TRBV7-3 with TRBJ1-5; 8 bases are shared with TRBD1. The V segment lost 2 bases and the J segment 6 bases; nucleotides outside the gene matches: 12. Germline-derived CDR1 and CDR2 are SGHTA and FQGTGA. The CDR3 runs to 17 residues. The CDR3 region has the DNA TGTGCCAGCAGCTTACGTCGGTGGTCAGGGGGCGGTCAGCCCCAGCATTTT. Amino acids: CASSLRRWSGGGQPQHF.

In this sample, this clonotype turned up a few times. The chain couples TRBV29-1 to TRBJ2-3; TRBD1 aligns across 7 bases. The germline gives CDR1 SQVTM, CDR2 ANQGSEA. The junction had 19 bases not matched to a gene; V was cut back by 6 bases and J by 7 bases. CDR3 length: 16 amino acids. In nucleotides, the CDR3 is TGCAGCGTCGAAACGACAGGGTACAGACTGGTGTATACGCAGTATTTT. Amino acids: CSVETTGYRLVYTQYF.

V is TRBV14 and J is TRBJ1-2; D is possibly TRBD1 (6 bases). Looked up from germline, CDR1 is SGHDN and CDR2 is FVKESK. The CDR3 covers 14 residues. The V gene lost 0 bases and the J gene lost 8 bases, with 13 bases spanning the gap. The DNA of the CDR3 is TGTGCCAGCAGCCAAGATCACAGGGTAGAAGGCTACACCTTC. This sequence encodes CASSQDHRVEGYTF.

The chain links TRBV2 to TRBJ2-7; D is unclear. Germline V gene data show CDR1 as SNHLY and CDR2 as FYNNEI. V lost 0 bases to trimming and J lost 1 base, with 13 bases between them. This CDR3 contains 16 residues. The chain's CDR3 is CASSEALLGISYEQYF. The CDR3 region has the DNA TGTGCCAGCAGTGAAGCGCTTCTAGGAATATCCTACGAGCAGTACTTC. Supplemented by reference TRBV2 and TRBJ2-7, the full variable domain reads EPEVTQTPSHQVTQMGQEVILRCVPISNHLYFYWYRQILGQKVEFLVSFYNNEISEKSEIFDDQFSVERPDGSNFTLKIRSTKLEDSAMYFCASSEALLGISYEQYFGPGTRLTVT.

The CDR3 DNA follows: TGTGCCAGCAGTTACTCGGAAAGCAATCAGCCCCAGCATTTT. This gives the protein CASSYSESNQPQHF. This chain connects TRBV6-5 to TRBJ1-5; no clear D gene. CDR1 and CDR2 (germline): MNHEY, SVGAGI. Trimming stripped 0 bases from V and 1 base from J, with 4 bases between. The CDR3 consists of 14 residues.

The chain combines TRBV10-3 with TRBJ2-1; 12 bases fit TRBD2. Per the germline V gene, CDR1 is ENHRY and CDR2 is SYGVKD. The length of the CDR3 is 14 residues. V was clipped by 5 bases and J by 5 bases; unmatched bases: 1. CDR3 nucleotide sequence: TGTGCCATCAGTTGGACTAGCGGGGACAATGAGCAGTTCTTC. This sequence encodes CAISWTSGDNEQFF.

The V gene is TRBV27, the J gene TRBJ1-2; the D is unclear. From germline, CDR1 is MNHEY and CDR2 SMNVEV (reference sequence). CDR3 size: 13 residues. V was cut by 6 bases and J by 3 bases, with 11 bases left in between. The CDR3 DNA follows: TGTGCCAGCAGCTCTGGGAGGGACTATGGCTACACCTTC. Encoded protein: CASSSGRDYGYTF.

This clonotype has more than one count but fewer than ten. The V gene is TRBV29-1, the J gene TRBJ2-1, with D possibly matching TRBD2 (5 bases). Trimming cost V 8 bases and J 1 base, with 12 bases left between them. The V gene's germline CDR1 is SQVTM and CDR2 ANQGSEA. The CDR3 contains 13 residues. In DNA form, the CDR3 reads TGCAGCCAACCCGGGGAATCCTACAATGAGCAGTTCTTC. Residues: CSQPGESYNEQFF.